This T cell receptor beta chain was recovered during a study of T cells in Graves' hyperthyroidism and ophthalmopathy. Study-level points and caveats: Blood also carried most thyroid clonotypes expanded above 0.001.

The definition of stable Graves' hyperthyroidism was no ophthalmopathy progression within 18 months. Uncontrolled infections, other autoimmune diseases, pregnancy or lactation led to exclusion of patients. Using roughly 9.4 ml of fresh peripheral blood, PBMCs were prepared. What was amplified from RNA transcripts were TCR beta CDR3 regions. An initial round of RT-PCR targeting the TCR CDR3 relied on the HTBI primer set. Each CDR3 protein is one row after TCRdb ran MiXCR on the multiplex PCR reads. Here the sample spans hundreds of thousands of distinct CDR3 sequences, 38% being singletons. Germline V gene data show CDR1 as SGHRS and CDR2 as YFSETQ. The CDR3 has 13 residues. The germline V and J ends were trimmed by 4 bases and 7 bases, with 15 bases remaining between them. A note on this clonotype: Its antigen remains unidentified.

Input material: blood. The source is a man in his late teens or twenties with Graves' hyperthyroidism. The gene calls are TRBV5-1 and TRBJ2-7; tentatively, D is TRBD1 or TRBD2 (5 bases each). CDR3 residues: CASSKGTEEEQYF. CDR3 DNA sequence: TGCGCCAGCAGCAAAGGGACCGAGGAGGAGCAGTACTTC.